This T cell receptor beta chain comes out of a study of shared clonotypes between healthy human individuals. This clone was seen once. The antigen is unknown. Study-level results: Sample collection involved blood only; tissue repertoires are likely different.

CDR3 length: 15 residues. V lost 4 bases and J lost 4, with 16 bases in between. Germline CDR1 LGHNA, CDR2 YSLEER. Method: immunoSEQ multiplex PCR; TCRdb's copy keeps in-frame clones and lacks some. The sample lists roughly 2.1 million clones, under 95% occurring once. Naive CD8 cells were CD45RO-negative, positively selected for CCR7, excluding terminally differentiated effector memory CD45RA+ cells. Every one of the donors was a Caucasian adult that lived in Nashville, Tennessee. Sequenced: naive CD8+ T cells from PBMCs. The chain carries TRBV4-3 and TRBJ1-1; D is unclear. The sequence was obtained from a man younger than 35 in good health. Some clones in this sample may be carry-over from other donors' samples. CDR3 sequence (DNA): TGCGCCAGCAGCCGCGCAGTCGGGGTGGCCACTGAAGCTTTCTTT. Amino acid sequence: CASSRAVGVATEAFF.